This section outlines one TCR beta chain sequence together with its context. Its matching antigen is unknown. The record originates from a study of T cell responses to AZD1222 COVID-19 vaccine. General study findings and limits: Sampling captured repertoires only after the peak T cell response.

J lost 7 bases, V lost 6 bases, and 7 bases had no gene match. The germline CDR1 and CDR2 sequences are SNHLY and FYNNEI. This CDR3 is 14 amino acids long. The repertoire was sequenced with immunoSEQ multiplex PCR; TCRdb's copy has only in-frame clones and lacks some. The sample carries 150,000 to 200,000 clones, 75% to 90% recorded once. The J gene is TRBJ2-3, the V gene TRBV2, with 10 nucleotides matching TRBD2. The sample in question was peripheral blood, obtained on day 0 of MenACWY control vaccination. This TCR was sampled from an adult in good health. CDR3 sequence (DNA): TGTGCCAGCAGCGGAGCGGGAGGGGAGTATACGCAGTATTTT. Its protein is CASSGAGGEYTQYF.